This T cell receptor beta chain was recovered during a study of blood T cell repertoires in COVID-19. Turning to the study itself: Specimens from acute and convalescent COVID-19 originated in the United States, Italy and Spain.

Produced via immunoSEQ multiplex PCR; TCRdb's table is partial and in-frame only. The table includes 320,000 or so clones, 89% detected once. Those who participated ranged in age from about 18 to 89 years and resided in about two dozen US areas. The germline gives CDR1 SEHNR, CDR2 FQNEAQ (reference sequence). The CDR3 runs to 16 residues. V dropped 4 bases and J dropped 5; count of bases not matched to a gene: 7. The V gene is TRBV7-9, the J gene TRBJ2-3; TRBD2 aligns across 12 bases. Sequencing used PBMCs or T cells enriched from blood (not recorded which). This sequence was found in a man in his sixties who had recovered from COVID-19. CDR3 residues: CASSWTLAGGRDTQYF. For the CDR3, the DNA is TGTGCCAGCAGCTGGACACTAGCGGGAGGCAGAGATACGCAGTATTTT.